The present T cell receptor (beta chain) was sequenced within a study of T cell responses to AZD1222 COVID-19 vaccine. Study outcomes and limitations: The donor cohort was predominantly white British with a female majority, and clonal diversity may have been underestimated. Repertoire collection took place solely once the T cell response had peaked. Elevations in Spike-specific TCR breadth and depth followed administration of two AZD1222 doses.

The CDR3 sequence is 16 residues long. On this clone itself: Its antigen is undetermined.

Profiling relied on immunoSEQ multiplex PCR, and the TCRdb table lists in-frame clones only, not all of them. In the table there are about 150,000 clones, more than 80% of which are singletons. J is TRBJ2-1 and V is TRBV21-1; the DNA was not used to check the table's D call, TRBD2. TRBV21-1 is deemed a pseudogene. The TCR comes from an adult in good health. The sample here was peripheral blood, taken on day 0 of AZD1222 vaccination. The DNA for the CDR3 is TGTGCCAGCAGCCTTACGGGGGATGACTGCTACAATGAGCAGTTCTTC. Amino acid sequence: CASSLTGDDCYNEQFF.